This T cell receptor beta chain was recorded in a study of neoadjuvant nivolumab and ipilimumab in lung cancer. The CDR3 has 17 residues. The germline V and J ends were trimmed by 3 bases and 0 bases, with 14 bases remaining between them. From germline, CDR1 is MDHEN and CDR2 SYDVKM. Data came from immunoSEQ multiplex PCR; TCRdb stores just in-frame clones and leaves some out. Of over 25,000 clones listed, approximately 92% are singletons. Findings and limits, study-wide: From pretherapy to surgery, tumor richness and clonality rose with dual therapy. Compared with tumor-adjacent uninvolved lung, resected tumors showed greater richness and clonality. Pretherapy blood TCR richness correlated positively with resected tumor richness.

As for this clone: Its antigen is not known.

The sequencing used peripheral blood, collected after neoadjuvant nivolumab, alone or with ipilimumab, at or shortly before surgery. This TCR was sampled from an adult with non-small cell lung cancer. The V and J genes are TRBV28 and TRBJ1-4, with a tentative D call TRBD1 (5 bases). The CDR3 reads CASSFKGPLATNEKLFF. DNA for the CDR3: TGTGCCAGCAGTTTCAAGGGACCGCTTGCAACTAATGAAAAACTGTTTTTT.